Listed below are T cell receptor beta chains from one sample, sequenced in a study of cytomegalovirus exposure and HLA in healthy donors. This table comes from immunoSEQ multiplex PCR, and its TCRdb copy is limited to in-frame clones, with some not included. The sample includes around 130,000 clones, approximately 79% seen only once; the top ten take 2% to 2.5%. Material: PBMCs. These TCRs come from a man aged 25-40 years in good health and CMV-seronegative. The CDR3 runs from the conserved cysteine through the conserved F or W. A D gene is named only where the DNA matches it firmly. Clone size, where shown, is once, few, many, or a class for clones that have expanded.

-	TRBV6-5	TRBJ2-7	-	TGTGCCAGCAGTTACTTGCTAAAGCCCTACGAGCAGTACTTC	CASSYLLKPYEQYF
-	TRBV19	TRBJ1-5	-	TGTGCCAGTAGTCCCGTCGCGGGTAGGGGCAATCAGCCCCAGCATTTT	CASSPVAGRGNQPQHF
once	TRBV27	TRBJ1-2	TRBD1	TGTGCCAGCAGCAAAGGGGGCAGGGGAGATTATGGCTACACCTTC	CASSKGGRGDYGYTF
-	TRBV4-1	TRBJ1-4	-	TGCGCCAGCAGCCAAAGCCCTCCGGGGGGCAGTGAAAAACTGTTTTTT	CASSQSPPGGSEKLFF
-	TRBV7-8	TRBJ1-5	TRBD1	TGTGCCAGCAGCCAAACCTCCCGGGACAGGGTTTTGAGTCAGCCCCAGCATTTT	CASSQTSRDRVLSQPQHF
-	TRBV7-6	TRBJ2-3	TRBD2	TGTGCCAGCAGCTTGGACCCTAGCGGGGGGTCTAGCACAGATACGCAGTATTTT	CASSLDPSGGSSTDTQYF
-	TRBV5-1	TRBJ1-1	TRBD1	TGCGCCAGCAGCTGGGTGGACAGGGCGGGGACTGAAGCTTTCTTT	CASSWVDRAGTEAFF
-	TRBV7-9	TRBJ2-7	TRBD2	TGTGCCAGCAGCTCGCCCGCGGGGGGTCTTGGCCTCCGGTACTTC	CASSSPAGGLGLRYF
-	TRBV7-2	TRBJ1-3	-	TGTGCCAGCAGGTTGACTCATAGCTCTGGAAACACCATATATTTT	CASRLTHSSGNTIYF
-	TRBV10-3	TRBJ2-1	TRBD2	TGTGCCATCACCCAGGAGAGGACTAGCGGCGCGTTTATGTACAATGAGCAGTTCTTC	CAITQERTSGAFMYNEQFF
-	TRBV19	TRBJ1-1	-	TGTGCCAGTAGTGGCGGGGGGCGTAGGACTGAAGCTTTCTTT	CASSGGGRRTEAFF
-	TRBV7-9	TRBJ2-7	TRBD1	TGTGCCAGCAGCTCAAGACAGGGCCTGGGCGAGCAGTACTTC	CASSSRQGLGEQYF
-	TRBV27	TRBJ1-6	TRBD1	TGTGCCAGCAGTTTCCCCGGGACAGGGAATTCACCCCTCCACTTT	CASSFPGTGNSPLHF
-	TRBV4-3	TRBJ2-1	TRBD2	TGCGCCAGCAGCCAAGAGCCTAGCGGGGTGAGCTCCTACAATGAGCAGTTCTTC	CASSQEPSGVSSYNEQFF
-	TRBV29-1	TRBJ1-6	TRBD1	TGCAGCGCTAAGACAGGGGGCAATTCACCCCTCCACTTT	CSAKTGGNSPLHF
-	TRBV5-6	TRBJ1-2	-	TGTGCCAGCAGCTTGGGCAGTTCCATCGGCTACACCTTC	CASSLGSSIGYTF
-	TRBV5-1	TRBJ2-7	TRBD1	TGCGCCAGCACCTTGGGACAGGGCGACTACGAGCAGTACTTC	CASTLGQGDYEQYF
-	TRBV28	TRBJ1-2	-	TGTGCCAGCAGACAGGGAACCTATGGCTACACCTTC	CASRQGTYGYTF
-	TRBV18	TRBJ1-1	-	TGTGCCAGCTCACCACGGGGAACAGGGTTGAACACTGAAGCTTTCTTT	CASSPRGTGLNTEAFF
-	TRBV5-4	TRBJ2-5	TRBD1	TGTGCCAGCAGCTTGAGAACAGGGGCCCAAGAGACCCAGTACTTC	CASSLRTGAQETQYF
-	TRBV4-3	TRBJ1-6	-	TGCGCCAGCAGCCAACGGAATTCACCCCTCCACTTT	CASSQRNSPLHF
-	TRBV28	TRBJ1-2	-	TGTGCCAGCAGTCGGGCACCGACAGGAAACTATGGCTACACCTTC	CASSRAPTGNYGYTF
-	TRBV7-6	TRBJ2-1	TRBD2	TGTGCCAGCAGCTTACTCCGAGCGGGGGAGACCTACAATGAGCAGTTCTTC	CASSLLRAGETYNEQFF
-	TRBV19	TRBJ2-3	-	TGTGCCAGTACTTACGGCCAGGGAACAGATACGCAGTATTTT	CASTYGQGTDTQYF
-	TRBV10-2	TRBJ1-6	-	TGCGCCAGCAGTGAGCCACGTCCAACAGGGTTTAATTCACCCCTCCACTTT	CASSEPRPTGFNSPLHF
-	TRBV10-1	TRBJ2-3	TRBD2	TGCGCCAGCAGTGAAGTCGGGGGGGCTGGGGAAGATACGCAGTATTTT	CASSEVGGAGEDTQYF
-	TRBV10-1	TRBJ2-3	-	TGCGCCAGCAGTGAGGACAAGGCCGGAGGGGATACGCAGTATTTT	CASSEDKAGGDTQYF
-	TRBV6-6	TRBJ1-1	TRBD1	TGTGCCAGCAGTTACCCCTCCTTGACAGGGGCCGCGGGAGCTTTCTTT	CASSYPSLTGAAGAFF
-	TRBV4-3	TRBJ2-3	-	TGCGCCAGCAGCCAAAATCCCCCGAGGTCCGGAGGGTTAGATACGCAGTATTTT	CASSQNPPRSGGLDTQYF
-	TRBV2	TRBJ2-1	-	TGTGCCAGCAGTGGCCGGGGGTCGGGGTACAATGAGCAGTTCTTC	CASSGRGSGYNEQFF
-	TRBV19	TRBJ1-5	-	TGTGCCAGTAGTATAGACCTCGGGACACTTCAGCCCCAGCATTTT	CASSIDLGTLQPQHF
-	TRBV11-2	TRBJ2-7	TRBD1	TGTGCCAGCAGCCGCCGACAGGGGCCGGGGGAGCAGTACTTC	CASSRRQGPGEQYF
-	TRBV30	TRBJ2-3	TRBD2	TGTGCCTGGGGGCACGCCCTCCTAGAGGAACTAGCGGGCACAGATACGCAGTATTTT	CAWGHALLEELAGTDTQYF
-	TRBV19	TRBJ2-6	TRBD1	TGTGCCAGTGGGGACAGGTTTTTTAGCTCTGGGGCCAACGTCCTGACTTTC	CASGDRFFSSGANVLTF
-	TRBV7-9	TRBJ1-1	TRBD1	TGTGCCAGCAGCCCCCAGGGGGGAACTGAAGCTTTCTTT	CASSPQGGTEAFF
-	TRBV18	TRBJ1-4	-	TGTGCCAGCTCACCGACAGGAGCTAATGAAAAACTGTTTTTT	CASSPTGANEKLFF
-	TRBV28	TRBJ1-5	-	TGTGCCAGCAGGACACTAGATAGCAATCAGCCCCAGCATTTT	CASRTLDSNQPQHF
-	TRBV27	TRBJ1-6	TRBD1	TGTGCCAGCAGTTTAGGACAGGTTAATTCACCCCTCCACTTT	CASSLGQVNSPLHF
once	TRBV19	TRBJ1-1	-	TGTGCCAGTAGTTCCCCCCGTGGCTTCAACACTGAAGCTTTCTTT	CASSSPRGFNTEAFF
-	TRBV18	TRBJ2-7	TRBD1	TGTGCCAGCTCGCCCGGGACAGGTAGACTCGAGCAGTACTTC	CASSPGTGRLEQYF
-	TRBV10-1	TRBJ2-7	-	TGCGCCAGCAGTGAGGGGCGTCAGGGATACGAGCAGTACTTC	CASSEGRQGYEQYF
-	TRBV27	TRBJ2-5	-	TGTGCCAGCAGTTCTGCGTGGGGCCGGATCCAAGAGACCCAGTACTTC	CASSSAWGRIQETQYF
-	TRBV6-5	TRBJ1-2	-	TGTGCCAGCAGTTACTCGGGGGCAGCCCTATCGGAAGGCTACACCTTC	CASSYSGAALSEGYTF
-	TRBV7-9	TRBJ2-7	TRBD1	TGTGCCAGCAGCTTCCCCGGGGCCGGGACAGGGGACATCTACGAGCAGTACTTC	CASSFPGAGTGDIYEQYF
few	TRBV10-3	TRBJ2-2	TRBD1	TGTGCCATCAGGTCGGACAGGGGGGCCGGGGAGCTGTTTTTT	CAIRSDRGAGELFF
-	TRBV4-2	TRBJ2-7	-	TGTGCCAGCAGCCCCACAGGGTCCCACTCCTACGAGCAGTACTTC	CASSPTGSHSYEQYF
once	TRBV10-2	TRBJ2-2	TRBD2	TGCGCCAGCAGTGAGCGGACTAGCGGAGGAAACACCGGGGAGCTGTTTTTT	CASSERTSGGNTGELFF
-	TRBV15	TRBJ2-7	TRBD2	TGTGCCACCAGCAGAAATAGCGGGGCCTACGAGCAGTACTTC	CATSRNSGAYEQYF
-	TRBV2	TRBJ2-1	TRBD1	TGTGCCAGCGGGCCTCCGGGACAGACCTACAATGAGCAGTTCTTC	CASGPPGQTYNEQFF
few	TRBV6-5	TRBJ1-5	-	TGTGCCAGCAGTCCAGGTTACAGGGACAATCAGCCCCAGCATTTT	CASSPGYRDNQPQHF
-	TRBV11-2	TRBJ2-5	TRBD1	TGTGCCAGCAGCCCCGTCGGGACAGGGCTCGGAGGTTGGAAGACCCAGTACTTC	CASSPVGTGLGGWKTQYF
-	TRBV19	TRBJ1-2	-	TGTGCCAGTAGTATAGGCAGGAAGGTCGGCTACACCTTC	CASSIGRKVGYTF
few	TRBV6-1	TRBJ2-2	-	TGTGCCAGCAGTGAAGTCCAGGGTCAGGCCGGGGAGCTGTTTTTT	CASSEVQGQAGELFF